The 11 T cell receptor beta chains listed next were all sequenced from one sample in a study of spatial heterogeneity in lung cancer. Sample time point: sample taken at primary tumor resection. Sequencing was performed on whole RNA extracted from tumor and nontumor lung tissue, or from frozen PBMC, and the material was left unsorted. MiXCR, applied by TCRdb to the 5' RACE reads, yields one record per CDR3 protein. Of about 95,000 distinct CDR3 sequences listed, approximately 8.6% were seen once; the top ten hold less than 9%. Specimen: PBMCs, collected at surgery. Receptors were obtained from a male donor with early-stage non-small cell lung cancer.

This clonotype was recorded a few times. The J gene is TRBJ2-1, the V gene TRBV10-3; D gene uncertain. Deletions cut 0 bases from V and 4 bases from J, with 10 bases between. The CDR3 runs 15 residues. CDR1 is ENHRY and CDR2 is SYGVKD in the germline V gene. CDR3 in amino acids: CAISESSRGYNEQFF. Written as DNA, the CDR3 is TGTGCCATCAGTGAGTCGAGCCGTGGGTACAATGAGCAGTTCTTC.

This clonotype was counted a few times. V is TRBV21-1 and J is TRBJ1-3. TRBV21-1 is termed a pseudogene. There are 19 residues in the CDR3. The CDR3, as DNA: TGTGCCAGCAGCAAACTCCCTCCTCGGAAGATTTCCTCTGGAAACACCATATATTTT. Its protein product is CASSKLPPRKISSGNTIYF.

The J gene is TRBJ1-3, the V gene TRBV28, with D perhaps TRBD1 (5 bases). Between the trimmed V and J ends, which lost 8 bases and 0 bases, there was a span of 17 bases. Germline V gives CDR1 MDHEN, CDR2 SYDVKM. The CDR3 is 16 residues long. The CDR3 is CASPLGEGPSGNTIYF. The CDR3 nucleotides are TGTGCCAGCCCTTTGGGGGAGGGCCCCTCTGGAAACACCATATATTTT.

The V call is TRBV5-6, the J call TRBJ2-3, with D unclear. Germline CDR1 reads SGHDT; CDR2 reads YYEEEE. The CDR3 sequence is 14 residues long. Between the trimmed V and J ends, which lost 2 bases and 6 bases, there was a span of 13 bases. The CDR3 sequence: CASSLSYLGDTQYF. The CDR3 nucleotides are TGTGCCAGCAGCTTATCCTACCTTGGCGATACGCAGTATTTT.

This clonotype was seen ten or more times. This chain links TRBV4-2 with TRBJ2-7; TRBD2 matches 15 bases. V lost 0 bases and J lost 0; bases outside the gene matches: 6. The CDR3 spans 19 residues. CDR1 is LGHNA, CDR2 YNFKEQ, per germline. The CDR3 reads CASSQDGTSGRKISYEQYF. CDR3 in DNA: TGTGCCAGCAGCCAAGACGGGACTAGCGGGAGGAAGATCTCCTACGAGCAGTACTTC.

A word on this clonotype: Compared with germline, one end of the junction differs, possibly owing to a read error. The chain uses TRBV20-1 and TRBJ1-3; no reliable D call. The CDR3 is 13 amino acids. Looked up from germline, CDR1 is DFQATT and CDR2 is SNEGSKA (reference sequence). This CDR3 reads CSARGYSGNTMYF. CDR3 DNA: TGCAGTGCTAGAGGGTACTCTGGAAACACCATGTATTTT.

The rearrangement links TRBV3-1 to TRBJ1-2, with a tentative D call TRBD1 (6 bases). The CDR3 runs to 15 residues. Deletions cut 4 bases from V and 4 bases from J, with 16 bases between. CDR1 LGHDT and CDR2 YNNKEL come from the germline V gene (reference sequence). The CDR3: CASSPPTGGAYGYTF. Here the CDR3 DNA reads TGTGCCAGCAGCCCCCCGACAGGAGGGGCCTATGGCTACACCTTC.

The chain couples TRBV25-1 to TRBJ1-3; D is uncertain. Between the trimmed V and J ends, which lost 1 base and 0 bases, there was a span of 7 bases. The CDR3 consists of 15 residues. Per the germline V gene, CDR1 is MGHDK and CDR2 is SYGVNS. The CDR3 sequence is CASSEWVSSGNTIYF. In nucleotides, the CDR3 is TGTGCCAGCAGTGAATGGGTGAGCTCTGGAAACACCATATATTTT. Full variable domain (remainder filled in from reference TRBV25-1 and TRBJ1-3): EADIYQTPRYLVIGTGKKITLECSQTMGHDKMYWYQQDPGMELHLIHYSYGVNSTEKGDLSSESTVSRIRTEHFPLTLESARPSHTSQYLCASSEWVSSGNTIYFGEGSWLTVV.

The CDR3 sequence is CASTRDSYNEQFF. The CDR3 DNA sequence: TGCGCCAGCACCCGGGACTCCTACAATGAGCAGTTCTTC. The genes are TRBV5-1 and TRBJ2-1; perhaps TRBD2 as D (5 bases). Trimming shortened V by 6 bases and J by 0 bases, and 7 bases separated the two germline ends. In germline, CDR1 is SGHRS, CDR2 YFSETQ. The CDR3 runs 13 residues. The complete variable domain, with remaining parts taken from reference TRBV5-1 and TRBJ2-1, reads KAGVTQTPRYLIKTRGQQVTLSCSPISGHRSVSWYQQTPGQGLQFLFEYFSETQRNKGNFPGRFSGRQFSNSRSEMNVSTLELGDSALYLCASTRDSYNEQFFGPGTRLTVL.

The DNA for the CDR3 is TGTGCCAGCAGCTTAGAAGGGGAGACTGAAGCTTTCTTT. This translates into CASSLEGETEAFF. The chain joins TRBV7-9 to TRBJ1-1; weak D call: TRBD1 (5 bases). CDR1 and CDR2 (germline): SEHNR, FQNEAQ (reference sequence). V lost 1 base and J lost 5, with 8 bases in between. The CDR3 has 13 residues.

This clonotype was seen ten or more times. CDR3 sequence reads: CAISEPPQGRSPLHF. In DNA form, the CDR3 reads TGTGCCATCAGTGAGCCGCCCCAGGGACGGTCACCCCTCCACTTT. This chain links TRBV10-3 with TRBJ1-6; tentative D call: TRBD1 (5 bases). The CDR3 sequence is 15 residues long. V was cut by 2 bases and J by 10 bases, with 15 bases left in between. The germline V gene has CDR1 ENHRY and CDR2 SYGVKD.